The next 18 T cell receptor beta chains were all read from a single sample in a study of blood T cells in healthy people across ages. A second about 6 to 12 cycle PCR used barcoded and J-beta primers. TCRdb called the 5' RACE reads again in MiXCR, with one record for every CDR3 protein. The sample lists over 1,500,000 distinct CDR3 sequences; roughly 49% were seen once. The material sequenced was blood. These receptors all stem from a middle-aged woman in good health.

The CDR3 here is CASSLRGSVVPVPDTQYF. DNA of the CDR3: TGTGCCAGCAGCTTACGGGGGTCCGTGGTCCCCGTCCCAGATACGCAGTATTTT. This chain links TRBV11-1 with TRBJ2-3; D might be TRBD2 (6 bases). V dropped 2 bases and J dropped 4 bases, with 22 bases sitting between them. Germline V CDR1 and CDR2: SGHAT, FQDESV (reference sequence). This CDR3 is 18 amino acids long. Combining the CDR3 with reference TRBV11-1 and TRBJ2-3 gives the whole variable domain EAEVAQSPRYKITEKSQAVAFWCDPISGHATLYWYRQILGQGPELLVQFQDESVVDDSQLPKDRFSAERLKGVDSTLKIQPAELGDSAMYLCASSLRGSVVPVPDTQYFGPGTRLTVL.

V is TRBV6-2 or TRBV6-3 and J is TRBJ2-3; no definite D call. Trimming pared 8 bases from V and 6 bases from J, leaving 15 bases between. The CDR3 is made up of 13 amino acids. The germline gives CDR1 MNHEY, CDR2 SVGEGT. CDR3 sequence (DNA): TGTGCCAGCTATTCCCTCCTGGGTGATACGCAGTATTTT. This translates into CASYSLLGDTQYF.

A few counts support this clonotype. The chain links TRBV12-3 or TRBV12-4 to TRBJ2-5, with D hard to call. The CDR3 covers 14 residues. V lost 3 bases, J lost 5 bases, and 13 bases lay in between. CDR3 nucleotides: TGTGCCAGCAGTTTTTTGGGCGATAGGGAGACCCAGTACTTC. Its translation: CASSFLGDRETQYF.

The CDR3 loop is CASSLGKGQTQYF. CDR3 DNA sequence: TGCGCCAGCAGCTTAGGAAAGGGACAGACCCAGTACTTC. This chain uses TRBV5-1 with TRBJ2-4; either TRBD1 or TRBD2 may supply D (5 bases each). Near its end, the DNA agrees better with TRBJ2-5, so the J call may be wrong. CDR1 and CDR2 (germline): SGHRS, YFSETQ. This CDR3 region has 13 residues.

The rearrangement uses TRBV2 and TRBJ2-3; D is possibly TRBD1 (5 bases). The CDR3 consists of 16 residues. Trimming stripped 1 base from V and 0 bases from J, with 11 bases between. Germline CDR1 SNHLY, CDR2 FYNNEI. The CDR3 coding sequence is TGTGCCAGCAGTGAAGAGGCGGCAGGGAGCACAGATACGCAGTATTTT. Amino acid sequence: CASSEEAAGSTDTQYF.

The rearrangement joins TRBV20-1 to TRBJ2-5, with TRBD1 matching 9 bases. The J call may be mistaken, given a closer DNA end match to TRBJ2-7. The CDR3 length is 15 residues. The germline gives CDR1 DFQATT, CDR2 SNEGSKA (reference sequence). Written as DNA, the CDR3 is TGCAGTGCCTCATCCGGGACAGGGTCTTGGAGCGAGCAGTACTTC. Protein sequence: CSASSGTGSWSEQYF.

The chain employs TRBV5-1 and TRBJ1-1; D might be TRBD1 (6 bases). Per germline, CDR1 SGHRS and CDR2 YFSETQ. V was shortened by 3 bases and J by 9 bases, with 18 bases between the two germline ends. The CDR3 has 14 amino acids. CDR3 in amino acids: CASSSISGTNQAFF. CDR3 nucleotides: TGCGCCAGCAGCTCGATATCCGGGACAAACCAAGCTTTCTTT. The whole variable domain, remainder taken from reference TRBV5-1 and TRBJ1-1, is KAGVTQTPRYLIKTRGQQVTLSCSPISGHRSVSWYQQTPGQGLQFLFEYFSETQRNKGNFPGRFSGRQFSNSRSEMNVSTLELGDSALYLCASSSISGTNQAFFGQGTRLTVV.

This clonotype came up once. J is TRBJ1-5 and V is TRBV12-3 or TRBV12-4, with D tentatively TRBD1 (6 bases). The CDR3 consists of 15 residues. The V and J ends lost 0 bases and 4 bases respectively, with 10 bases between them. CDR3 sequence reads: CASSLAAGENQPQHF. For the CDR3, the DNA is TGTGCCAGCAGTTTAGCCGCAGGGGAGAATCAGCCCCAGCATTTT.

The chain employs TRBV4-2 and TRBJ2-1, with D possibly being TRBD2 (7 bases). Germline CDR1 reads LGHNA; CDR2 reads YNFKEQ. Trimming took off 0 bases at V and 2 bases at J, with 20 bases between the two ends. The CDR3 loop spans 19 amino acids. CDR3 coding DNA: TGTGCCAGCAGCCAAGATTGGGGGGGGGCTAGCGGTGCCTACAATGAGCAGTTCTTC. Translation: CASSQDWGGASGAYNEQFF.

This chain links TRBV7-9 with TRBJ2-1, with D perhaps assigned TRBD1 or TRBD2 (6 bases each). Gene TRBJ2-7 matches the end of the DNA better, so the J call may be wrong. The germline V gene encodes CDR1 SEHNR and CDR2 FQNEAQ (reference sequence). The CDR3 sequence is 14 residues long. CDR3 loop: CASRGGYSYNEQYF. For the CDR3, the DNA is TGTGCCAGCAGAGGGGGGTACTCTTACAATGAGCAGTACTTC.

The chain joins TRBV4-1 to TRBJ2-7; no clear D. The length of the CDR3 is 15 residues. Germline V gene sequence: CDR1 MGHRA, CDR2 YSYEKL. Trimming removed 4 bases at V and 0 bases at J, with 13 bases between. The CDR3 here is CASSRAPGPSYEQYF. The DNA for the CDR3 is TGCGCCAGCAGCCGAGCCCCGGGCCCCTCCTACGAGCAGTACTTC.

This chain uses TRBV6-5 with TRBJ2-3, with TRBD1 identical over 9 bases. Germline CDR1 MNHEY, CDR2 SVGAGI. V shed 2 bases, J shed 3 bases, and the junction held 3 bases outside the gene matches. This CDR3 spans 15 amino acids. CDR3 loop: CASSYQTGGTDTQYF. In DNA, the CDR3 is TGTGCCAGCAGTTACCAGACAGGGGGTACAGATACGCAGTATTTT.

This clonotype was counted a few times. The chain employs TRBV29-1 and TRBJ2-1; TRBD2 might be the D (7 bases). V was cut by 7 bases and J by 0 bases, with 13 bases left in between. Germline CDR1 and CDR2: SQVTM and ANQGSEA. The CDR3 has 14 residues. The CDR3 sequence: CSAQGRGSYNEQFF. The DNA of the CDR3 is TGCAGCGCCCAGGGGAGGGGCTCCTACAATGAGCAGTTCTTC.

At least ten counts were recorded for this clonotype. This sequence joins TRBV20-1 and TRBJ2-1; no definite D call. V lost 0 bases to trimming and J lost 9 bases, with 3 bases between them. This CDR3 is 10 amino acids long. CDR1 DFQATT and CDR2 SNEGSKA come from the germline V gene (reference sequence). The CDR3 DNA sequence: TGCAGTGCTAGAGAGGTTGAGCAGTTCTTC. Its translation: CSAREVEQFF.

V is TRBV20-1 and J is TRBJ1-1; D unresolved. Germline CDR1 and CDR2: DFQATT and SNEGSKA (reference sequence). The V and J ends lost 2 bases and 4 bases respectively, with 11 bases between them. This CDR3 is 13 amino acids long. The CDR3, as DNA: TGCAGTGCTAGAATCGCCACCGGCACTGAAGCTTTCTTT. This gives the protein CSARIATGTEAFF.

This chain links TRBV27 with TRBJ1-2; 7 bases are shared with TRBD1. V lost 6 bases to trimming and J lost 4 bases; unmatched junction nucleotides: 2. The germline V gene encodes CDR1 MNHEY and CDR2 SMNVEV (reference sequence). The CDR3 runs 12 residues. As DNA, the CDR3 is TGTGCCAGCAGGACAGGGCGCTATGGCTACACCTTC. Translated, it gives CASRTGRYGYTF.

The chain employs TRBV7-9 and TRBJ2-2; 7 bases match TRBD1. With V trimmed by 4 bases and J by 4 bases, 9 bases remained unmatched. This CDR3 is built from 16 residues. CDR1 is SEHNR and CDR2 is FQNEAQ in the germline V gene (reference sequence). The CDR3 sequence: CASSYPGQKSTGELFF. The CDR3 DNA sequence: TGTGCCAGCAGCTATCCGGGACAGAAGAGCACCGGGGAGCTGTTTTTT.

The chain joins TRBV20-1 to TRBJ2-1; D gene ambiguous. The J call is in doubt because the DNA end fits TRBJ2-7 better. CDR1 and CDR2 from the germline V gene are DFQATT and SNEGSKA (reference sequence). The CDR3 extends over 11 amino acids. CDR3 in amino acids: CSALTYGEQYF. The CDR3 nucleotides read TGCAGTGCCCTAACGTACGGCGAGCAGTACTTC.